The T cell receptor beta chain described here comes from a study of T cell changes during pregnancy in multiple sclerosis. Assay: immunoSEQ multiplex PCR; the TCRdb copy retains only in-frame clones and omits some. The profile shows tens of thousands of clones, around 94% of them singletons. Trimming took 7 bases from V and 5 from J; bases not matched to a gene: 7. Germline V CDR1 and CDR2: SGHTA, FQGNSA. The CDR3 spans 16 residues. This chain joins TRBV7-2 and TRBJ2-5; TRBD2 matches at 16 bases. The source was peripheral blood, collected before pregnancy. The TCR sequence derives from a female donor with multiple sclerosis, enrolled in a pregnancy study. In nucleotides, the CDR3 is TGTGCCAGCAACTGGGGGGGACTAGCGGGAGGGGAGACCCAGTACTTC. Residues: CASNWGGLAGGETQYF.